These 29 T cell receptor beta chains originate from one sample sequenced in a study of PD-1 blockade in mismatch repair-deficient tumors. The assay was immunoSEQ multiplex PCR, and TCRdb's table has in-frame clones only and misses some. The table records 100,000 to 150,000 clones, more than 85% of them present only once. The source material was peripheral blood, sampled 44 weeks after starting pembrolizumab. These receptors came from an adult with mismatch repair-deficient cancer.

The rearrangement joins TRBV6-5 to TRBJ2-7; TRBD1 agrees at 9 bases. Trimming took 5 bases from V and 3 from J; bases not matched to a gene: 8. The CDR3 loop spans 15 amino acids. Germline V CDR1 and CDR2: MNHEY, SVGAGI. The CDR3 bases are TGTGCCAGCAGTCAAGGGACAGGGTTTGACTACGAGCAGTACTTC. Its protein is CASSQGTGFDYEQYF.

This sequence joins TRBV4-3 and TRBJ1-2, with D tentatively TRBD1 (6 bases). Trimming removed 0 bases from V and 10 bases from J, with 15 bases in between. The germline CDR1 and CDR2 sequences are LGHNA and YSLEER. The CDR3 contains 14 residues. The CDR3 loop is CASSQDRGARIYTF. CDR3 DNA sequence: TGCGCCAGCAGCCAAGATAGGGGGGCTCGGATCTACACCTTC.

The chain joins TRBV11-2 to TRBJ2-1; 9 bases align to TRBD2. The germline V gene has CDR1 SGHAT and CDR2 FQNNGV. CDR3 length: 15 amino acids. The junction had 9 bases not matched to a gene; V was cut back by 6 bases and J by 6 bases. The chain's CDR3 is CASRPLAGDGNEQFF. The CDR3 DNA is TGTGCCAGCAGACCCTTAGCGGGAGATGGCAATGAGCAGTTCTTC.

Concerning this clone: Other DNA sequences in this specimen translate into the identical CDR3. The chain has TRBV5-4 and TRBJ2-7; D uncertain. V gave up 0 bases and J gave up 7 bases, with 5 bases separating them. Germline V CDR1 and CDR2: SGHNT, YYREEE (reference sequence). The CDR3 is made up of 11 amino acids. CDR3 bases: TGTGCCAGCAGCTTGGGACTTGAGCAGTACTTC. Translated: CASSLGLEQYF. Complete variable domain (other parts from reference TRBV5-4 and TRBJ2-7): ETGVTQSPTHLIKTRGQQVTLRCSSQSGHNTVSWYQQALGQGPQFIFQYYREEENGRGNFPPRFSGLQFPNYSSELNVNALELDDSALYLCASSLGLEQYFGPGTRLTVT.

This chain uses TRBV29-1 with TRBJ2-2, with 11 bases aligning to TRBD2. V shed 2 bases, J shed 3 bases, and the junction held 5 bases outside the gene matches. Germline V gene sequence: CDR1 SQVTM, CDR2 ANQGSEA. The CDR3 consists of 16 residues. The CDR3 DNA is TGCAGCGTTGAATCCACTAGCGGGAGAGACACCGGGGAGCTGTTTTTT. Residues: CSVESTSGRDTGELFF.

The count of this clone is one. This sequence joins TRBV14 and TRBJ2-7; D may be TRBD2 (6 bases). Trimming took 5 bases from V and 0 from J, leaving 17 bases between them. Per the germline V gene, CDR1 is SGHDN and CDR2 is FVKESK. The CDR3 has 16 residues. CDR3 sequence: CASSAIGGTSSYEQYF. CDR3 coding DNA: TGTGCCAGCAGCGCGATCGGCGGGACGAGCTCCTACGAGCAGTACTTC.

This clone has just one count. The chain joins TRBV2 to TRBJ2-7; TRBD2 matches 9 bases. Losses at the gene ends were 6 bases for V and 3 bases for J; bases not matched to a gene: 9. The CDR3 consists of 15 residues. Germline-derived CDR1 and CDR2 are SNHLY and FYNNEI. CDR3 protein: CASSHLAGLDYEQYF. CDR3 coding DNA: TGTGCCAGCAGCCACCTAGCGGGATTAGACTACGAGCAGTACTTC.

This clone was seen a single time. The V call is TRBV27, the J call TRBJ2-7, with D tentatively TRBD1 (11 bases). Germline V gene sequence: CDR1 MNHEY, CDR2 SMNVEV (reference sequence). Trimming took 4 bases from V and 3 from J, leaving 31 bases between them. This CDR3 is 20 amino acids long. CDR3 DNA sequence: TGTGCCAGCAGTTCCCTCAGGACAGGGGGCTTAAGGACTAGCGGCTACGAGCAGTACTTC. Translation gives CASSSLRTGGLRTSGYEQYF.

This rearrangement joins TRBV13 to TRBJ2-6; D possibly corresponds to TRBD2 (8 bases). V gave up 6 bases and J gave up 0 bases, with 33 bases separating them. Germline CDR1 and CDR2: PRHDT and FYEKMQ (reference sequence). This CDR3 spans 23 amino acids. CDR3 loop: CASRNRGSFWREDIISGANVLTF. CDR3 in DNA: TGTGCCAGCAGAAACAGGGGTAGTTTTTGGCGGGAGGATATCATCTCTGGGGCCAACGTCCTGACTTTC.

This chain connects TRBV5-4 to TRBJ2-3; 10 nucleotides agree with TRBD2. CDR3 length equals 16 residues. Germline CDR1 and CDR2: SGHNT and YYREEE (reference sequence). The V gene end was trimmed by 4 bases and the J gene end by 0 bases; junction bases not matched to a gene: 5. CDR3 nucleotide sequence: TGTGCCAGCAGCCCCGGACTAGCGGCTAGCACAGATACGCAGTATTTT. This codes for CASSPGLAASTDTQYF.

The V gene is TRBV6-5, the J gene TRBJ1-1; 9 nucleotides align to TRBD1. The trim removed 5 bases at V and 6 bases at J, leaving 4 bases unmatched. The length of the CDR3 is 13 residues. Germline loops: CDR1 MNHEY, CDR2 SVGAGI. CDR3 sequence (DNA): TGTGCCAGCAGTGCCGACAGGGGGGCTGAAGCTTTCTTT. It is translated as CASSADRGAEAFF.

This chain connects TRBV18 to TRBJ2-2; 7 bases are shared with TRBD1. CDR3 length: 16 residues. CDR1 is KGHSH, CDR2 LQKENI, per germline. V lost 1 base and J lost 2; bases outside the gene matches: 4. This CDR3 reads CASSPRDRVNTGELFF. The CDR3, as DNA: TGTGCCAGCTCACCACGGGACAGAGTCAACACCGGGGAGCTGTTTTTT.

This clone has a handful of counts. This rearrangement joins TRBV27 to TRBJ2-7; TRBD1 is a possible D gene (5 bases). Germline CDR1 and CDR2: MNHEY and SMNVEV (reference sequence). The ends were cut back, 2 bases at V and 2 bases at J, with 7 bases in the middle. This CDR3 contains 13 residues. CDR3 in amino acids: CASSLAGTYEQYF. The CDR3 DNA follows: TGTGCCAGCAGTTTAGCAGGGACCTACGAGCAGTACTTC.

The J gene is TRBJ2-5, the V gene TRBV12-5, with 7 bases lining up with TRBD1. J lost 4 bases, V lost 6 bases, and 8 bases had no gene match. CDR3 length equals 14 residues. Germline V gene sequence: CDR1 LGHNT, CDR2 FRNRAP. CDR3 nucleotide sequence: TGTGCTAGTGGCCGGACAGGTGCATCAGAGACCCAGTACTTC. Translation gives CASGRTGASETQYF.

The genes are TRBV2 and TRBJ2-1; TRBD1 matches 9 bases. Germline CDR1 reads SNHLY; CDR2 reads FYNNEI. The CDR3 sequence is 15 residues long. The junction had 7 bases not matched to a gene; V was cut back by 6 bases and J by 4 bases. Here the CDR3 reads CASSARQGGYNEQFF. The CDR3 DNA reads as TGTGCCAGCAGCGCCCGACAGGGGGGTTACAATGAGCAGTTCTTC.

The rearrangement uses TRBV6-5 and TRBJ2-7, with unresolved D. Germline lookup yields CDR1 MNHEY and CDR2 SVGAGI. The CDR3 consists of 14 residues. Between the trimmed V and J ends, which lost 0 bases and 6 bases, there was a span of 12 bases. The CDR3 here is CASSYSIMGGEQYF. The CDR3 DNA reads TGTGCCAGCAGTTACTCGATAATGGGTGGCGAGCAGTACTTC.

J is TRBJ2-7 and V is TRBV2; D is perhaps TRBD1 (5 bases). CDR3 length equals 14 residues. CDR1 is SNHLY, CDR2 FYNNEI, per germline. V was cut by 4 bases and J by 4 bases, with 14 bases left in between. The CDR3 region has the DNA TGTGCCAGCAGTGGGGCAGGGAATCAATACGAGCAGTACTTC. Translation: CASSGAGNQYEQYF.

The chain carries TRBV14 and TRBJ1-2; TRBD1 aligns across 9 bases. CDR1 is SGHDN, CDR2 FVKESK, per germline. V lost 0 bases to trimming and J lost 5 bases; unmatched junction nucleotides: 10. This CDR3 comprises 17 residues. The CDR3 spells CASSQETGGPRPYGYTF. DNA of the CDR3: TGTGCCAGCAGCCAAGAAACAGGGGGCCCCAGACCTTATGGCTACACCTTC.

The chain links TRBV7-2 to TRBJ2-1; TRBD2 matches 12 bases. This CDR3 region has 16 residues. With 5 bases clipped from V and 4 bases from J, the junction kept 6 bases outside the gene matches. Per the germline V gene, CDR1 is SGHTA and CDR2 is FQGNSA. CDR3 DNA sequence: TGTGCCAGCAGCCCGCGGACTAGCGGGATATACAATGAGCAGTTCTTC. This gives the protein CASSPRTSGIYNEQFF.

This clone was recorded once. This rearrangement joins TRBV7-9 to TRBJ2-7; 12 bases line up with TRBD2. This CDR3 has 15 residues. Per the germline V gene, CDR1 is SEHNR and CDR2 is FQNEAQ (reference sequence). J gave up 0 bases and V 5 bases, and 2 bases lay outside the gene matches. This chain's CDR3 is CASSPTSGSSYEQYF. In DNA, the CDR3 is TGTGCCAGCAGCCCGACTAGCGGGAGCTCCTACGAGCAGTACTTC.

This chain connects TRBV6-1 to TRBJ2-5; TRBD1 matches at 7 bases. This CDR3 spans 13 amino acids. The V gene's germline CDR1 is MNHNS and CDR2 SASEGT. Trimming removed 5 bases from V and 2 bases from J; junction bases left unmatched: 2. CDR3 bases: TGTGCCAGCAGTCGGACAGGACAAGAGACCCAGTACTTC. This encodes CASSRTGQETQYF.

The chain uses TRBV6-1 and TRBJ1-1; D may be TRBD1 (5 bases). Germline assignment: CDR1 MNHNS and CDR2 SASEGT. The CDR3 extends over 13 amino acids. Trimming took off 6 bases at V and 5 bases at J, with 13 bases between the two ends. The CDR3 coding sequence is TGTGCCAGCAGCTGGGAAGGGGCAACTGAAGCTTTCTTT. Translation gives CASSWEGATEAFF.

This clone is a singleton in its sample. J is TRBJ2-5 and V is TRBV15; D might be TRBD1 or TRBD2, each matching 5 bases. The V gene lost 6 bases and the J gene lost 1 base, with 15 bases spanning the gap. The CDR3 has 15 residues. From germline, CDR1 is LNHNV and CDR2 YYDKDF (reference sequence). The CDR3 reads CATSRDLRRQETQYF. CDR3 bases: TGTGCCACCAGTAGGGACCTCCGCCGCCAAGAGACCCAGTACTTC.

This rearrangement joins TRBV2 to TRBJ2-3; 9 bases map to TRBD2. In germline, CDR1 is SNHLY, CDR2 FYNNEI. The length of the CDR3 is 14 residues. V was pared by 7 bases and J by 4 bases, with 6 bases of the junction left unmatched. Here the CDR3 reads CASKGGRASDTQYF. The CDR3 nucleotides are TGTGCCAGCAAGGGCGGGAGGGCCTCAGATACGCAGTATTTT.

As DNA, the CDR3 is TGCGCCAGCAGAAAGAGGTCCCTAGGATCCTACGAGCAGTACTTC. It yields the protein CASRKRSLGSYEQYF. The V gene is TRBV4-1, the J gene TRBJ2-7; D unclear. Germline CDR1 is MGHRA and CDR2 is YSYEKL. This CDR3 spans 15 amino acids. Trimming removed 6 bases at V and 1 base at J, with 16 bases between.

The table lists this clone with a few counts. The chain couples TRBV4-3 to TRBJ2-2, with D possibly being TRBD2 (5 bases). The germline V gene has CDR1 LGHNA and CDR2 YSLEER. V lost 0 bases and J 3 bases, leaving 14 bases between the germline ends. This CDR3 contains 17 residues. CDR3 coding DNA: TGCGCCAGCAGCCAAGATCTCCAGCGGCGGGACACCGGGGAGCTGTTTTTT. Protein sequence: CASSQDLQRRDTGELFF.

The genes are TRBV5-6 and TRBJ2-7; 11 nucleotides align to TRBD1. CDR1 and CDR2 (germline): SGHDT, YYEEEE. The CDR3 runs to 15 residues. V trimming: 0 bases; J trimming: 4 bases; junction bases outside the gene matches: 3. The CDR3 is CASSLGTGGHYEQYF. The CDR3, as DNA: TGTGCCAGCAGCTTGGGGACAGGGGGCCATTACGAGCAGTACTTC.

This chain links TRBV29-1 with TRBJ2-2, with 9 bases matching TRBD2. This CDR3 spans 15 amino acids. Germline loops: CDR1 SQVTM, CDR2 ANQGSEA. Trimming removed 4 bases from V and 5 bases from J; junction bases left unmatched: 8. CDR3 loop: CSVALAGVWTGELFF. In nucleotides, the CDR3 is TGCAGCGTTGCACTAGCGGGCGTTTGGACCGGGGAGCTGTTTTTT.

The J gene is TRBJ1-4, the V gene TRBV28, with D possibly TRBD1 on 5 matching bases. Trimming cost V 4 bases and J 0 bases, with 6 bases left between them. CDR1 and CDR2 (germline): MDHEN, SYDVKM. This CDR3 has 14 residues. In DNA form, the CDR3 reads TGTGCCAGCAGTTGGGGGTCAACTAATGAAAAACTGTTTTTT. This sequence encodes CASSWGSTNEKLFF.